These 10 T cell receptor beta chains came from one sample sequenced in a study of shared clonotypes between healthy human individuals. TCRdb keeps only in-frame clones here, not all; method: immunoSEQ multiplex PCR. The data show 2 million to 3 million clones, approximately 92% seen once. Sequencing input: naive CD4+ T cells sorted from blood. Subset defined: CD45RA+ positively selected. These receptors were collected from a man aged 18 to 29 in good health.

The CDR3 nucleotides are TGTGCCTGGAGTCCGGGACAGGGGGCTAGTGGCTACACCTTC. Encoded protein: CAWSPGQGASGYTF. This chain joins TRBV30 and TRBJ1-2, with TRBD1 identical over 12 bases. From germline, CDR1 is GTSNPN and CDR2 SVGIG (reference sequence). With V trimmed by 2 bases and J by 7 bases, 5 bases remained unmatched. The length of the CDR3 is 14 residues.

V and J are TRBV28 and TRBJ1-4, with D uncertain. CDR1 is MDHEN and CDR2 is SYDVKM in the germline V gene. This CDR3 is built from 14 residues. With 6 bases removed from V and 7 bases from J, the gap between germline ends came to 15 bases. CDR3 DNA sequence: TGTGCCAGCAGACGTTTGGGTACTTCTGAAAAACTGTTTTTT. It yields the protein CASRRLGTSEKLFF.

This clone was seen once. This CDR3 is also generated by other DNA sequences in the sample. V is TRBV28 and J is TRBJ2-7; 7 bases are shared with TRBD2. V trimming: 2 bases; J trimming: 1 base; junction bases outside the gene matches: 2. CDR1 is MDHEN and CDR2 is SYDVKM in the germline V gene. The CDR3 is made up of 14 amino acids. CDR3 in DNA: TGTGCCAGCAGTTTAACGGGGGGTTCCTACGAGCAGTACTTC. Protein: CASSLTGGSYEQYF.

Comment on this clone: This same CDR3 is encoded by further DNA sequences in the sample. V usage is TRBV30 and J usage is TRBJ2-3; TRBD2 matches at 10 bases. The CDR3 has 14 amino acids. In germline, CDR1 is GTSNPN, CDR2 SVGIG (reference sequence). Trimming removed 2 bases from V and 4 bases from J; junction bases left unmatched: 3. CDR3 sequence: CAWSPGTSADTQYF. Written as DNA, the CDR3 is TGTGCCTGGAGTCCCGGGACTAGCGCAGATACGCAGTATTTT.

This chain links TRBV6-6 with TRBJ2-5, with 8 bases lining up with TRBD2. V trimming: 6 bases; J trimming: 9 bases; junction bases outside the gene matches: 3. The CDR3 length is 11 residues. Per the germline V gene, CDR1 is MNHNY and CDR2 is SVGAGI (reference sequence). The CDR3 nucleotides are TGTGCCAGCAGGCGGGAGGAGGCCCAGTACTTC. It translates to CASRREEAQYF.

V is TRBV29-1 and J is TRBJ2-7; 11 nucleotides match TRBD2. V lost 7 bases to trimming and J lost 0 bases; unmatched junction nucleotides: 5. CDR3 length equals 14 residues. The germline V gene encodes CDR1 SQVTM and CDR2 ANQGSEA. The CDR3 spells CSAPTSGSSYEQYF. In DNA form, the CDR3 reads TGCAGCGCCCCCACTAGCGGGAGCTCCTACGAGCAGTACTTC.

This clone was seen just once. The V gene is TRBV19, the J gene TRBJ1-2; D not certain. Germline V gene lookup returns CDR1 LNHDA and CDR2 SQIVND (reference sequence). V gave up 8 bases and J gave up 0 bases, with 7 bases separating them. The CDR3 totals 12 residues. CDR3 nucleotide sequence: TGTGCCAGTGGGGTTGCTAACTATGGCTACACCTTC. It translates to CASGVANYGYTF.

This chain uses TRBV5-1 with TRBJ1-5; TRBD1 matches at 7 bases. Trimming took 3 bases from V and 4 from J; bases not matched to a gene: 7. CDR3 length: 15 amino acids. Germline V gives CDR1 SGHRS, CDR2 YFSETQ. The CDR3 nucleotides are TGCGCCAGCAGCTGGGGGGACAGCTCTAATCAGCCCCAGCATTTT. It encodes CASSWGDSSNQPQHF.

This clone has only one observation. J is TRBJ2-6 and V is TRBV10-3, with D uncertain. V dropped 0 bases and J dropped 2 bases, with 11 bases sitting between them. The CDR3 totals 17 residues. CDR1 and CDR2 (germline): ENHRY, SYGVKD. In nucleotides, the CDR3 is TGTGCCATCAGTGAGTCGAAGATGACAACTGGGGCCAACGTCCTGACTTTC. Translated: CAISESKMTTGANVLTF.

J is TRBJ2-5 and V is TRBV10-1; D might be TRBD1 or TRBD2, each matching 5 bases. Germline CDR1 and CDR2: WNHNN and SYGVQD (reference sequence). Trimming removed 8 bases from V and 2 bases from J, with 24 bases in between. This CDR3 is 17 amino acids long. The CDR3 nucleotides read TGCGCCAGCGGACCATGGGGGACCCGTCCTCTTCAAGAGACCCAGTACTTC. Translation gives CASGPWGTRPLQETQYF.